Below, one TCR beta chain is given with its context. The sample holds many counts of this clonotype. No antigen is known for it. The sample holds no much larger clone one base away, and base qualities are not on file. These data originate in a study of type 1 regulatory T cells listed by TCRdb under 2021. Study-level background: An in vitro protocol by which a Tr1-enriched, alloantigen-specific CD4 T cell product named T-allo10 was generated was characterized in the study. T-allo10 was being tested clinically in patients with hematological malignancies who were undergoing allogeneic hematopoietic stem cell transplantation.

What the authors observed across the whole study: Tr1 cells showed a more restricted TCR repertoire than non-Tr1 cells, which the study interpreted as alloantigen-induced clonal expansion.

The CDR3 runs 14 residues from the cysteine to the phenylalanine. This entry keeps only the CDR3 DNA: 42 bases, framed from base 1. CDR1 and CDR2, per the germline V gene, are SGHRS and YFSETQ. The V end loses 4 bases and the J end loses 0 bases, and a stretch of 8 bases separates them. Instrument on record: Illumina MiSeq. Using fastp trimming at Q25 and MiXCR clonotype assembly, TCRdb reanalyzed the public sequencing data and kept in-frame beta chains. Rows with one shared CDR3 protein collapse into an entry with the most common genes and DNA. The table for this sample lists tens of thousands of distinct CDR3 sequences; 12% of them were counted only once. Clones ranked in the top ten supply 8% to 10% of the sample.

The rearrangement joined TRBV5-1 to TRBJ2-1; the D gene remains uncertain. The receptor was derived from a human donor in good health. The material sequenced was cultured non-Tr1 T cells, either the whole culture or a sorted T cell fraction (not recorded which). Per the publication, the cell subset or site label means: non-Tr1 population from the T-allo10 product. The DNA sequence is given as TGCGCCAGCAGCCAACCTGGCTCCTACAATGAGCAGTTCTTC. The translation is CASSQPGSYNEQFF.